This TCR beta chain stems from a study of T cells in Graves' hyperthyroidism and ophthalmopathy. CDR3 length: 15 residues. Germline CDR1 reads SGHTA; CDR2 reads FQGNSA. Trimming pared 0 bases from V and 1 base from J, leaving 10 bases between. This clonotype was picked up many times. Its antigen is as yet unknown. Regarding the study as a whole: Expanded thyroid clonotypes (above 0.001) were mostly also found in blood.

Template material for amplifying TCR beta CDR3 regions consisted of RNA transcripts. A set of HTBI primers served as the primers for a first-round RT-PCR of the TCR CDR3. TCRdb ran MiXCR on the multiplex PCR reads and lists one entry per CDR3 protein. The table lists about 500,000 distinct CDR3 sequences, approximately 48% of them singletons. Exclusion of patients followed from uncontrolled infection, other autoimmune disease, pregnancy or lactation. Diagnoses were made from clinical symptoms, serum measures (thyroxine and TRAb), thyroid ultrasound and orbital computed tomography. The gene calls are TRBV7-2 and TRBJ2-7; D possibly corresponds to TRBD1 (6 bases). The clonotype was recovered from an adult woman with Graves' disease, either hyperthyroidism or ophthalmopathy (not recorded which). Input material: peripheral blood or thyroid tissue (not recorded which). CDR3 DNA sequence: TGTGCCAGCAGCTTAGCGCTCGGACAGTCCTACGAGCAGTACTTC. As protein: CASSLALGQSYEQYF.